Listed below are T cell receptor beta chains from one sample, sequenced in a study of T cell responses to AZD1222 COVID-19 vaccine. Only in-frame clones appear in the TCRdb table, and some are missing; sequencing was by immunoSEQ multiplex PCR. The data show 75,000 to 90,000 clones, more than 85% seen once. The material was peripheral blood, obtained 28 days after the second AZD1222 dose. The receptors here all came from an adult who received the AZD1222 COVID-19 vaccine. Each CDR3 is given with its conserved first and last residue. D genes are given only for firm matches. Not every row has a clone size; where given, it reads once, few, many or a size class.

v_call,clone_size,d_call,j_call,cdr3_nt,cdr3_aa
TRBV19,NA,NA,TRBJ2-1,TGTGCCAGTAGTCACCGAGACGGGGCTCGACGCAATGAGCAGTTCTTC,CASSHRDGARRNEQFF
TRBV30,NA,NA,TRBJ2-4,TGTGCCTGGAGTTCGACTCGAATAGCCAAAAACATTCAGTACTTC,CAWSSTRIAKNIQYF
TRBV14,NA,NA,TRBJ1-1,TGTGCCAGCAGCCAAGTTCGAGGGGCTGAAGCTTTCTTT,CASSQVRGAEAFF
TRBV14,NA,NA,TRBJ1-2,TGTGCCAGCAGCCCATGGAACGACAATGCTGGCTATGGCTACACCTTC,CASSPWNDNAGYGYTF
TRBV9,NA,TRBD1,TRBJ2-4,TGTGCCAGCAGCGTAGACCCAAGACAGGGTCTTATCCAAAACATTCAGTACTTC,CASSVDPRQGLIQNIQYF
TRBV12-3/TRBV12-4,NA,NA,TRBJ1-1,TGTGCCAGCAGAAACCGGGGGACTGAAGCTTTCTTT,CASRNRGTEAFF
TRBV6-2/TRBV6-3,once,NA,TRBJ1-2,TGTGCCAGCAGCTTCAAGGAACAGCAGCTTTATGGCTACACCTTC,CASSFKEQQLYGYTF
TRBV19,NA,NA,TRBJ2-2,TGTGCCAGTAAATGGGGAGCGAACACCGGGGAGCTGTTTTTT,CASKWGANTGELFF
TRBV15,NA,NA,TRBJ2-7,TGTGCCACCAGCAGAGATCGGCAAGGCTACGAGCAGTACTTC,CATSRDRQGYEQYF
TRBV5-6,NA,TRBD2,TRBJ2-3,TGTGCCAGCAGCTTGGATCTTAGCGGGAACACAGATACGCAGTATTTT,CASSLDLSGNTDTQYF
TRBV6-5,NA,TRBD2,TRBJ2-5,TGTGCCAGCAGTTACGGGGAGGGTCAAGAGACCCAGTACTTC,CASSYGEGQETQYF
TRBV28,once,NA,TRBJ1-3,TGTGCCAGCACGGCGATGAGAAACACCATATATTTT,CASTAMRNTIYF
TRBV6-2/TRBV6-3,NA,NA,TRBJ1-1,TGTGCCAGCAGTTACCCCGAGCGGAGGACTGAAGCTTTCTTT,CASSYPERRTEAFF
TRBV7-9,NA,TRBD2,TRBJ2-1,TGTGCCAGCAGCCGTAGCGGGAGGGCCCCCGATGAGCAGTTCTTC,CASSRSGRAPDEQFF
TRBV6-6,NA,TRBD1,TRBJ1-1,TGTGCCAGCAGCCCCCTTGGTACGGCAGGGGGTGCTTTCTTT,CASSPLGTAGGAFF